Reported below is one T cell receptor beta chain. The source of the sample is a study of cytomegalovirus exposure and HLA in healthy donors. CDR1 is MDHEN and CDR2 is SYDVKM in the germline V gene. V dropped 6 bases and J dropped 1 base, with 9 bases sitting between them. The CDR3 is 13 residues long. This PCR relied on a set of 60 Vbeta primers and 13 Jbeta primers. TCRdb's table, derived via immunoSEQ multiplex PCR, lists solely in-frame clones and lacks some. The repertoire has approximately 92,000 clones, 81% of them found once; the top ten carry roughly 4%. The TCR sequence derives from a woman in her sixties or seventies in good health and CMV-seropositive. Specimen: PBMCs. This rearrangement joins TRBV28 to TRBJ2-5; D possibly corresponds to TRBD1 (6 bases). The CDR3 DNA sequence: TGTGCCAGCAGCCGAGGGGGCCAAGAGACCCAGTACTTC. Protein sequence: CASSRGGQETQYF.